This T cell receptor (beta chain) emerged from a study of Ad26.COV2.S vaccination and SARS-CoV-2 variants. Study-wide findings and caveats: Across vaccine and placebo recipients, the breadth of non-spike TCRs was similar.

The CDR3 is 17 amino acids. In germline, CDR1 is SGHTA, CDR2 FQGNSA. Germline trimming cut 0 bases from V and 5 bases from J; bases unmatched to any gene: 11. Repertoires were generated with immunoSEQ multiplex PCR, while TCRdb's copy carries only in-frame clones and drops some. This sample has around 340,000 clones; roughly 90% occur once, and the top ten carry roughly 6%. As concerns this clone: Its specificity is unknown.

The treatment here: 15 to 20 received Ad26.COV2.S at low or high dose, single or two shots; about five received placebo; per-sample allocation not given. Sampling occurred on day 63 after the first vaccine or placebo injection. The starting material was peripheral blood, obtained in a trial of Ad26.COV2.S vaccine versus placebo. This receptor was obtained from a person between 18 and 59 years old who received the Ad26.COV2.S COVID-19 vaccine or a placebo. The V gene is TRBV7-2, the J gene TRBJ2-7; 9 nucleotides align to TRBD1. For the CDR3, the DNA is TGTGCCAGCAGCTTAGCGCTGGGACAGGGTATAACGAACGAGCAGTACTTC. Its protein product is CASSLALGQGITNEQYF. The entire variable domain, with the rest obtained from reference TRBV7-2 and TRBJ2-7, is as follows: GAGVSQSPSNKVTEKGKDVELRCDPISGHTALYWYRQSLGQGLEFLIYFQGNSAPDKSGLPSDRFSAERTGGSVSTLTIQRTQQEDSAVYLCASSLALGQGITNEQYFGPGTRLTVT.